This T cell receptor beta chain was recorded in a study of T cells in Graves' hyperthyroidism and ophthalmopathy. Looking at the study overall: The initial diagnosis was the point when peripheral blood was collected, ahead of any treatment. Study results and caveats: Blood also held most thyroid clonotypes expanded beyond 0.001.

This clonotype was detected only a few times. Its target is not known. TCR beta CDR3 region amplification was performed from RNA transcripts. During a first-round RT-PCR of the TCR CDR3, the HTBI primer set was used. TCRdb reprocessed the multiplex PCR reads with MiXCR, giving one entry per CDR3 protein. The table lists 400,000 to 500,000 distinct CDR3 sequences, 12% to 15% of them singletons. Hyperthyroidism patients were newly diagnosed, had disease duration under 2 months, and were aged 18 to 65 years. The CDR3 consists of 18 residues. CDR1 and CDR2 from the germline V gene are MGHRA and YSYEKL. With 5 bases removed from V and 0 bases from J, the gap between germline ends came to 21 bases.

The chain has TRBV4-1 and TRBJ2-3; D might be TRBD1 (5 bases). Sequences were obtained from blood. This TCR was recovered from a woman aged 18-29 years with Graves' hyperthyroidism. DNA for the CDR3: TGCGCCAGCAGCAGCCCTCACAGGAGCCCCGCTAGCACAGATACGCAGTATTTT. Translation gives CASSSPHRSPASTDTQYF.